This TCR beta chain was sequenced for a study of blood T cell repertoires in COVID-19. Study context: Collection of acute and convalescent COVID-19 samples took place in the United States, Italy and Spain. T cells, B-cell-depleted T cells, or PBMCs supplied cDNA or gDNA.

V lost 7 bases and J lost 5, with 8 bases in between. CDR1 and CDR2 (germline): LNHDA, SQIVND (reference sequence). The CDR3 runs 11 residues. The recovered donors of Cohort 3 showed two negative PCRs, clearance, or symptom resolution. As to this clone: The same CDR3 is also encoded by other DNA sequences in this sample.

Original handling: Quantification of nucleated cells was approximated via reference gene primer amplification. Produced via immunoSEQ multiplex PCR; TCRdb's table is partial and in-frame only. That table gives V, J and clone size, and the DNA gave D and trimming. The sample holds some 170,000 clones, more than 70% seen once. Sequencing was carried out using PBMCs or T cells enriched from blood (not recorded which). This TCR was sampled from a man aged 35-49 years who had recovered from COVID-19. This chain links TRBV19 with TRBJ1-2, with no clear D. The chain's CDR3 is CASTGDYGYTF. For the CDR3, the DNA is TGTGCCAGTACCGGGGATTATGGCTACACCTTC.